The next 4 T cell receptor beta chains were all read from a single sample in a study of CD8+ T cells in alopecia areata. The sequencing template was cDNA reverse transcribed from extracted RNA. Method: immunoSEQ multiplex PCR; TCRdb's copy keeps in-frame clones and lacks some. The data show about 270,000 clones, none appearing only once, with about 1.1% held by the ten largest. The pooled cutaneous lymph node cells were sorted using several markers (CD4, CD8alpha, NKG2D, NKG2ACE and others). The sequenced material came from CD4+ T cells sorted from a lymph node. The source of these receptors is a C3H/HeJ mouse with alopecia areata. As its MHC haplotype, the strain has H2-k.

This clone was observed a few times. Gene names are mouse gene names. Read data end 4 residues before the CDR3 end; the end is taken from the germline J gene. V gene TRBV19 combines with J gene TRBJ2-7, with TRBD1 matching over 8 bases. This CDR3 has 14 residues. Trimming removed 5 bases from V and 0 bases from J; junction bases left unmatched: 4. Per the germline V gene, CDR1 is FNHDT and CDR2 is SITEND (reference sequence). The CDR3: CASRRTGSSYEQYF. CDR3 bases read: TGTGCCAGCAGAAGGACAGGGAGCTCCTAT.

In this sample, this clone turned up many times. Any gene name here is a mouse gene name. The sequenced fragment ends 3 residues before the CDR3 boundary, so the rest is inferred from the germline J gene. Other DNA sequences in the same sample also yield this CDR3. This chain uses TRBV1 with TRBJ1-6; TRBD1 aligns across 9 bases. TRBJ1-6 is given ORF status, its function remaining uncertain. CDR3 length equals 15 residues. J was trimmed by 4 bases and V by 3 bases; bases with no gene match: 1. The V gene's germline CDR1 is NSQYPW and CDR2 LRSPGD (reference sequence). The CDR3 here is CTCSAGTGYNSPLYF. CDR3 DNA, as far as it was read: TGCACCTGCAGTGCCGGGACAGGGTATAATTCGCCC.

This clone was counted a few times. Any gene name here is a mouse gene name. From the germline J gene comes the end of the CDR3, since the read stops 4 residues before it. This rearrangement joins TRBV17 to TRBJ2-5; possibly TRBD2 for D (6 bases). CDR1 and CDR2 from the germline V gene are MNHDT and YYDKIL. The CDR3 is made up of 16 amino acids. Deletions cut 3 bases from V and 0 bases from J, with 13 bases between. The sequenced CDR3 bases are TGTGCTAGCAGTAGCTGGGGACTTATTAACCAAGAC. Translation gives CASSSWGLINQD. The entire CDR3 protein is CASSSWGLINQDTQYF.

In the case of this clone: The germline and genes are mouse ones. The sequence runs out 4 residues before the end of the CDR3; the remainder is reconstructed from the germline J gene. Other nucleotide sequences in the sample specify the same CDR3. V usage is TRBV13-1 and J usage is TRBJ1-1, with 9 bases matching TRBD1. Germline values: CDR1 NSHNY, CDR2 SYGAGN. With 7 bases clipped from V and 0 bases from J, the junction kept 1 base outside the gene matches. This CDR3 spans 13 amino acids. The CDR3 protein is CASRTGANTEVFF. The part of the CDR3 DNA that was read is TGTGCCAGCCGGACAGGGGCAAACACA.